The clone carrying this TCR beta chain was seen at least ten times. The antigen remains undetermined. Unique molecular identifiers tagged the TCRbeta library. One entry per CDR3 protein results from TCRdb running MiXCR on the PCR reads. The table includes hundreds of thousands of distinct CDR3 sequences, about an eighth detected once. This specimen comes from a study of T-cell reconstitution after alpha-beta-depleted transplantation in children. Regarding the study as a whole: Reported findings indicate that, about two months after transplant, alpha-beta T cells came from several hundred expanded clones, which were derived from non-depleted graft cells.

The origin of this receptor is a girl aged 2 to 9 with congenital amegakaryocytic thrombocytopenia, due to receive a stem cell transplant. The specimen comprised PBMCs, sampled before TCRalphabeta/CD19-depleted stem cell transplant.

Here the CDR3 DNA reads TGTGCTAGTTTTGCGGGAGGGTCCTACAATGAGCAGTTCTTC. This gives the protein CASFAGGSYNEQFF. The genes are TRBV12-5 and TRBJ2-1; 9 bases line up with TRBD2. Germline V gives CDR1 LGHNT, CDR2 FRNRAP. The V gene end was trimmed by 8 bases and the J gene end by 1 base; junction bases not matched to a gene: 3. The CDR3 runs 14 residues.